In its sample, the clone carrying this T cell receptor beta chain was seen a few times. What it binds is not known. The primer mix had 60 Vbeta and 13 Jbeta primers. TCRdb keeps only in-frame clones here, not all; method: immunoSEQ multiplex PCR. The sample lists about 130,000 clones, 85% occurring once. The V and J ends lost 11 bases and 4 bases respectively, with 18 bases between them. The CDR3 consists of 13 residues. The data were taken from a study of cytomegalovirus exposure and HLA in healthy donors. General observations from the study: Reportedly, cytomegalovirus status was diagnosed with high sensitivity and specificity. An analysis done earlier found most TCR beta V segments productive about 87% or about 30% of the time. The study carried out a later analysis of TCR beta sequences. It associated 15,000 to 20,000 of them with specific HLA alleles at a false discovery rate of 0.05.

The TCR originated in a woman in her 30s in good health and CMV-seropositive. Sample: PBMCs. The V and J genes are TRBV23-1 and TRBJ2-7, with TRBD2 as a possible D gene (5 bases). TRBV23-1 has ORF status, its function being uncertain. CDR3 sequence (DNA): TGCGCCGGACTTATCGGGCTCCATTACGAGCAGTACTTC. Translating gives CAGLIGLHYEQYF.